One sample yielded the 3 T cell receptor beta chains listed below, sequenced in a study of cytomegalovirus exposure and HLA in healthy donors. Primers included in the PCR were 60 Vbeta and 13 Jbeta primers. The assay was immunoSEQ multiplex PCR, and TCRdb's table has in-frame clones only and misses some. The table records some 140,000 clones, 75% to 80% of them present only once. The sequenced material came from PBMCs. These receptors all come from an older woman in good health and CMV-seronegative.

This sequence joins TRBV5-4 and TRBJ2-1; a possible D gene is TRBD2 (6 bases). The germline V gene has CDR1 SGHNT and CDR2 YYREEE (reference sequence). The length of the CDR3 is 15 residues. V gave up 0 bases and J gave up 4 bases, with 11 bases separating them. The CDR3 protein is CASSLVGLGYNEQFF. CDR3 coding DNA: TGTGCCAGCAGCTTGGTGGGACTTGGATACAATGAGCAGTTCTTC.

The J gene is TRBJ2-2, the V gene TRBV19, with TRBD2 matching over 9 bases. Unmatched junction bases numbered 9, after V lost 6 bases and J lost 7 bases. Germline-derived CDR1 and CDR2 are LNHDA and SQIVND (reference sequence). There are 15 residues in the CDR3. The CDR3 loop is CASRVPGLAFGELFF. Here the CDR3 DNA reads TGTGCCAGTAGGGTACCGGGACTAGCATTCGGGGAGCTGTTTTTT.

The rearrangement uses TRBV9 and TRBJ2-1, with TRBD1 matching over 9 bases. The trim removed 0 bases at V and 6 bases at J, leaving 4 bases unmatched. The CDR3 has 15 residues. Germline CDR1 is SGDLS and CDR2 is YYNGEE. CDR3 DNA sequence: TGTGCCAGCAGCGTAGACGGACAGGGGATCAATGAGCAGTTCTTC. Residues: CASSVDGQGINEQFF.